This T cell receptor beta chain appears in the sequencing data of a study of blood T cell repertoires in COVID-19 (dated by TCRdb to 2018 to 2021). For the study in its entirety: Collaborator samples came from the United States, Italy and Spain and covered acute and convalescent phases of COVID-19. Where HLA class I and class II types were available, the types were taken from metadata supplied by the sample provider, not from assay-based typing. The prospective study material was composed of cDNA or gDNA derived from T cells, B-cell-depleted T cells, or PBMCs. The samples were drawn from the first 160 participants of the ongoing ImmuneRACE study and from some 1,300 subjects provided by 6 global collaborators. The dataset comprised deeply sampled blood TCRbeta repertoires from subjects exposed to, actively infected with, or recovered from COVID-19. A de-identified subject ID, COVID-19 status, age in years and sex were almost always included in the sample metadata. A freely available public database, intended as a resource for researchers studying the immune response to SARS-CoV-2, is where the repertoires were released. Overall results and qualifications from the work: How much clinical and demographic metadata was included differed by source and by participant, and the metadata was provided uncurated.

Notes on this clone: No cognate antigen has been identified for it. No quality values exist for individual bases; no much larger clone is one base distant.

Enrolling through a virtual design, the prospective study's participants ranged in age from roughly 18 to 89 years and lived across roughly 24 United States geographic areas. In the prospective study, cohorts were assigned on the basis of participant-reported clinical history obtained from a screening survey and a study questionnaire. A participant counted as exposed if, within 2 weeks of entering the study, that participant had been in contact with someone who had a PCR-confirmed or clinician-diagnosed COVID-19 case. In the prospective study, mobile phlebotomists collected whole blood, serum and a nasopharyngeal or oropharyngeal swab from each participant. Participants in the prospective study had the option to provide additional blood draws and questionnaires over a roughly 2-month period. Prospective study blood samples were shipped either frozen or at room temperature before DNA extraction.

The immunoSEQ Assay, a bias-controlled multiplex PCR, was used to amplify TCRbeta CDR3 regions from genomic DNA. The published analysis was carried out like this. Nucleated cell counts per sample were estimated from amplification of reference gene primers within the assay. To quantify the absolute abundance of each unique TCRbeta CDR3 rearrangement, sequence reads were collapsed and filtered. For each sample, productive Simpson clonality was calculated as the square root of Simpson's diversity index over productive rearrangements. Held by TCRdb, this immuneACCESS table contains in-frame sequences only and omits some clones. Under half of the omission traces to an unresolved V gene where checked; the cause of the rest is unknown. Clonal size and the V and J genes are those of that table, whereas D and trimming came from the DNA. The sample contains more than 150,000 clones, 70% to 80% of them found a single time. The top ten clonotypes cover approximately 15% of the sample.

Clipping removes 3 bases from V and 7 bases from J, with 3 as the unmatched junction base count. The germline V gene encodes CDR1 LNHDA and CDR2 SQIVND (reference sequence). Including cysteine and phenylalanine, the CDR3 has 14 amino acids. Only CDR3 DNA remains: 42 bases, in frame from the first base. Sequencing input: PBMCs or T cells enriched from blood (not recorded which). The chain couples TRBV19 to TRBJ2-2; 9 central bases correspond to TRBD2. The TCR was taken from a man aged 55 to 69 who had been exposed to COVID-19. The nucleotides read TGTGCCAGTAGTATTGGCGGGAGGGACGGGGAGCTGTTTTTT. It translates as CASSIGGRDGELFF.